This T cell receptor beta chain was profiled in a study of CD4 T cells in relation to SARS-CoV-2 and coronaviruses. Background on the study: Controls used an HIV-1 Nef peptide pool or no peptide.

The table came from immunoSEQ multiplex PCR; TCRdb's copy has only in-frame clones and leaves some out. The sample contains about 21,000 clones, 70% to 75% of which appear only once. Study-wide results and caveats: Crossreactivity was assessed only for spike protein, not other viral proteins.

Germline loops: CDR1 KGHDR, CDR2 SFDVKD. V lost 11 bases, J lost 7 bases, and 11 bases stayed unmatched. The CDR3 sequence is 14 residues long. The unexposed donors gave CD4+ T cells in about 2010-2019, prior to COVID-19. The cells were cultured for around ten days before CD4+ T cells were isolated. Cultures received half-medium IL-2 refreshes on days 3 and 7. This clone was observed a handful of times. Its antigen remains unknown. The sequencing sample was made of CD4+ T cells from PBMCs, cultured in vitro. This rearrangement joins TRBV24-1 to TRBJ1-5, with 9 nucleotides matching TRBD1. This receptor was obtained from a human donor in good health. CDR3 nucleotides: TGTGCCAAACCCCGGGACAGGGACCACCAGCCCCAGCATTTT. It translates to CAKPRDRDHQPQHF.